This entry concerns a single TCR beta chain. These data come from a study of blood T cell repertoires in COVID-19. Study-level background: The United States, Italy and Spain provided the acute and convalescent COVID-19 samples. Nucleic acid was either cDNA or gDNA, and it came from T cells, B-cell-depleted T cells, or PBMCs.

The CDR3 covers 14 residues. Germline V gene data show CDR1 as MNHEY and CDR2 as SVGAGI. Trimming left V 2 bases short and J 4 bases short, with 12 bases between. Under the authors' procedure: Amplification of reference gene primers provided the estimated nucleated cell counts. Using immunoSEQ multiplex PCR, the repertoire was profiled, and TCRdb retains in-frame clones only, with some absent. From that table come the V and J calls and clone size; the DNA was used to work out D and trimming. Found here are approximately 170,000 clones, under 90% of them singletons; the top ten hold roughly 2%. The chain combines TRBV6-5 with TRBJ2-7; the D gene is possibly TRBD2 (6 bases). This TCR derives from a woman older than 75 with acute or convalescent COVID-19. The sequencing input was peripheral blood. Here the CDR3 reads CASSYGQEGYEQYF. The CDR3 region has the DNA TGTGCCAGCAGTTACGGCCAGGAGGGATACGAGCAGTACTTC.